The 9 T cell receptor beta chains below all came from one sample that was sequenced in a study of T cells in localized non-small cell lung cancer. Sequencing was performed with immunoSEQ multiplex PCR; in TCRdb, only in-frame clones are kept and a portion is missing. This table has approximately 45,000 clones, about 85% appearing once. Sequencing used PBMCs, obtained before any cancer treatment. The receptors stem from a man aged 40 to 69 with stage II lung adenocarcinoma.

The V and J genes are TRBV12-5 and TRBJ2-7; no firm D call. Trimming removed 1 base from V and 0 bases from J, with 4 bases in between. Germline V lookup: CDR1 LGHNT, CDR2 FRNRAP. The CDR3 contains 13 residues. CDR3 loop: CASGLASSYEQYV. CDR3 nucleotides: TGTGCTAGTGGTTTGGCTAGCTCCTACGAGCAGTACGTC.

The CDR3 coding sequence is TGTGCCATCAGTGAGGCGGGACTTTATAGCAATCAGCCCCAGCATTTT. Protein: CAISEAGLYSNQPQHF. The rearrangement links TRBV10-3 to TRBJ1-5; perhaps TRBD1 as D (5 bases). V was clipped by 2 bases and J by 0 bases, with 11 bases between them. The V gene's germline CDR1 is ENHRY and CDR2 SYGVKD. CDR3 length: 16 residues.

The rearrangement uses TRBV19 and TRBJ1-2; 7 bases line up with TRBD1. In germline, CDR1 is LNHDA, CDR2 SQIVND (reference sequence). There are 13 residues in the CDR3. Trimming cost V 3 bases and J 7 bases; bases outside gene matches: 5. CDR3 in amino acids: CASSMGTAGGYTF. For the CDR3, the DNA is TGTGCCAGTAGTATGGGGACAGCGGGTGGCTACACCTTC.

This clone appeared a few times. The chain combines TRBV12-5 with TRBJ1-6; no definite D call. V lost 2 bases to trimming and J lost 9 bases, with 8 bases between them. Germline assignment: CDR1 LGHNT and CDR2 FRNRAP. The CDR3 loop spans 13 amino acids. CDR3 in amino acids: CASGLQARSPLHF. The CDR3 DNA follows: TGTGCTAGTGGTTTGCAAGCGCGTTCACCCCTCCACTTT.

As DNA, the CDR3 is TGTGCCAGCAGCGCGGGGGGTTACTACACAGATACGCAGTATTTT. Its protein product is CASSAGGYYTDTQYF. The chain recombines TRBV9 with TRBJ2-3; 7 nucleotides agree with TRBD2. V lost 3 bases, J lost 2 bases, and 6 bases stayed unmatched. CDR1 and CDR2 from the germline V gene are SGDLS and YYNGEE. The CDR3 has 15 residues.

CDR3 bases: TGTGCCAGTTACTGGGATACCTACGAGCAGTACGTC. Its translation is CASYWDTYEQYV. The chain couples TRBV6-4 to TRBJ2-7; D not resolved. Germline loops: CDR1 MRHNA, CDR2 SNTAGT. V dropped 9 bases and J dropped 2 bases, with 11 bases sitting between them. The CDR3 spans 12 residues.

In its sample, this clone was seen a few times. This chain's CDR3 is CASSTSPLGELFF. The CDR3 nucleotides read TGCGCCAGCAGTACTTCTCCGCTCGGGGAGCTGTTTTTT. The chain couples TRBV10-1 to TRBJ2-2; D remains ambiguous. Germline CDR1 WNHNN, CDR2 SYGVQD (reference sequence). V was trimmed by 5 bases and J by 7 bases, leaving 11 bases between them. This CDR3 has 13 amino acids.

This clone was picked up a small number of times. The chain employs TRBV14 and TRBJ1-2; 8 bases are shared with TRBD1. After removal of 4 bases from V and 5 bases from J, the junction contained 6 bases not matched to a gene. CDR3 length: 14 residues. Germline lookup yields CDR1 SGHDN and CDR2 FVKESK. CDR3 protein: CASSRPGGGYGYTF. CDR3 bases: TGTGCCAGCAGCCGACCAGGGGGCGGGTATGGCTACACCTTC. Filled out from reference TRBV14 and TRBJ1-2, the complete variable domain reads EAGVTQFPSHSVIEKGQTVTLRCDPISGHDNLYWYRRVMGKEIKFLLHFVKESKQDESGMPNNRFLAERTGGTYSTLKVQPAELEDSGVYFCASSRPGGGYGYTFGSGTRLTVV.

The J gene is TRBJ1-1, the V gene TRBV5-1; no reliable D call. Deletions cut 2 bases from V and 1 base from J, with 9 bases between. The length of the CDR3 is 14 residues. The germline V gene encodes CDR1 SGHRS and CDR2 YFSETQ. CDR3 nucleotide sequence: TGCGCCAGCAGCTTAAGTCCTGAGAACACTGAAGCTTTCTTT. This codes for CASSLSPENTEAFF.